Presented here are 2 T cell receptor beta chains from one specimen sequenced in a study of control samples from healthy donors and cancer patients (dated by TCRdb to 2018 to 2020). Receptor amplification or capture employed the immunoSEQ multiplex PCR assay. Held by TCRdb, this immuneACCESS table contains in-frame sequences only and omits some clones. Under half of the omission traces to an unresolved V gene where checked; the cause of the rest is unknown. Counted in this sample were 100,000 to 150,000 clones; around 90% of them appeared once. The ten largest clones capture around 2.3% of the sample. Sequencing used blood. Source of these receptors: a man between 35 and 55 years old in good health.

The chain recombines TRBV12-3 or TRBV12-4 with TRBJ1-2; maybe TRBD1 (5 bases). The CDR3 is 12 amino acids. The V and J ends lost 2 bases and 14 bases respectively, with 15 bases between them. The CDR3 sequence: CASSLNQGRTTF. CDR3 in DNA: TGTGCCAGCAGTTTAAACCAGGGCCGAACGACCTTC.

V is TRBV9 and J is TRBJ2-1; 8 bases agree with TRBD2. CDR1 is SGDLS and CDR2 is YYNGEE in the germline V gene. The CDR3 contains 17 residues. J was trimmed by 3 bases and V by 3 bases; bases with no gene match: 11. CDR3 sequence (DNA): TGTGCCAGCAGCGCGGGACTGGGCGGGGGGTTCTACAATGAGCAGTTCTTC. Its protein product is CASSAGLGGGFYNEQFF.